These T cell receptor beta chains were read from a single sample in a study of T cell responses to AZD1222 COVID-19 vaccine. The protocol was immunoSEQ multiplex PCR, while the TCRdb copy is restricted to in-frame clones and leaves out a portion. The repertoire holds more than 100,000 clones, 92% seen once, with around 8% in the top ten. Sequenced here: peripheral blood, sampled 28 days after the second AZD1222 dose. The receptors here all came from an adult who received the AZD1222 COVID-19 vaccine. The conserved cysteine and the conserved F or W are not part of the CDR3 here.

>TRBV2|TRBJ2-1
ASHKKTGGRNEQF
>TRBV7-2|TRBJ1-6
ASSPTGGYNSPLH
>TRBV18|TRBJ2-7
ASSPSGQVYEQY
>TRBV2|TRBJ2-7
ASTEGEGEQY
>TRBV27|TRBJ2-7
ASRGFTAGYEQY
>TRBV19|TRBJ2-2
ASNRGADTGELF
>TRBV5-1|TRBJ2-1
ASSFQDTYNEQF
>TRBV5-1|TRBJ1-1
ASSGREGRTEAF
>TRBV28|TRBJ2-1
ASFLAGGHYREQF
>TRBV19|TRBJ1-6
ASRGPDNSPLH
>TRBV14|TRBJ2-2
ASSQSENFGGDTGELF
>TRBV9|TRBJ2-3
ASSVLASTDTQY
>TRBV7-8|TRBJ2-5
ASSPGQGLQETQY
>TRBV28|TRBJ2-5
ASSLRGTGDETQY
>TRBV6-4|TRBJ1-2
ASIRSTTGGGYGYT
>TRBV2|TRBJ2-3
ASSVPGQGEMTSGRASDTQY
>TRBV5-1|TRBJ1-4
ASSLEGRVREKLF
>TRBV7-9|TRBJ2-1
ASSFGQRYNEQF
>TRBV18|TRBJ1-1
ASSPLGDRGPEAF
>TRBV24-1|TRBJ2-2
ATESADRDTGELF
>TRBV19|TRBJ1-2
ASSITPGTGVRARGGYT
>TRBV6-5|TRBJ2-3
ASSWDIRTDTQY
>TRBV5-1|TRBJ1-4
ASSLVTDNEKLF
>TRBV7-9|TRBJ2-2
ASSTLAGGPEISNTGELF
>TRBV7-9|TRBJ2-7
ASSLASGGRTYEQY
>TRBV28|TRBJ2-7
ASRTGFEQY
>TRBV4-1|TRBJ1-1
ASSQPPGQGDTEAF
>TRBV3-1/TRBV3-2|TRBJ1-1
ASSGLGGPEAF
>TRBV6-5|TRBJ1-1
ASSFGQNTEAF
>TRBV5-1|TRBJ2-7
ASSLKASGEHWSPYEQY
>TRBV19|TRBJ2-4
ASPPPRWRAPPKNIQY
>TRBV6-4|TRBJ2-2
ASRGLANTGELF
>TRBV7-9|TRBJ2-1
ASSTPPGLDSYNEQF
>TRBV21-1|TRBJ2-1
ASSKAVGLAGAKHNEQF
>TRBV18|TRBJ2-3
ASSLPSPGASTDTQY
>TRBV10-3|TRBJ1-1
ATGANTEAF
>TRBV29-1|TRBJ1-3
SVENRDTLNTIY
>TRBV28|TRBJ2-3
ASGASGGASTDTQY
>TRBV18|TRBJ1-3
ASSERTGATGNTIY
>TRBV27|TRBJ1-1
ASSLVVNTEAF
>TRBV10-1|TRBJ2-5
ASIRGHGTQY